Reported below is one TCR beta chain. Its target is unknown. CDR3 length: 13 amino acids. Germline loops: CDR1 LGHNT, CDR2 FRNRAP. The V gene lost 7 bases and the J gene lost 0 bases, with 9 bases spanning the gap. This specimen belongs to a study of graft-versus-host responses after intestinal transplantation. Using immunoSEQ multiplex PCR, the repertoire was profiled, and TCRdb retains in-frame clones only, with some absent. The sample has fewer than 95,000 clones, approximately 94% seen once. The material sequenced was unstimulated CD4+ T cells sorted from spleen or lymph node cells, taken before transplant. The sequence derives from a human donor who was the organ donor for an intestinal transplant. The genes are TRBV12-5 and TRBJ1-1, with D possibly TRBD1 on 5 matching bases. CDR3 sequence: CASVPTVNTEAFF. In DNA, the CDR3 is TGTGCTAGTGTCCCGACAGTGAACACTGAAGCTTTCTTT.